The subject of this entry is one TCR beta chain. Its antigen is not identified. This sample was included in a study of CXCR3-negative and CXCR3-positive naive CD8 T cells. Study observations and caveats: Comparison of naive cells showed more hydrophobic TRB CDR3s in CXCR3-positive than in CXCR3-negative naive cells.

CDR3 length: 16 amino acids. Libraries were UMI-labeled 5' RACE TRB cDNA. For each CDR3 protein, TCRdb gives one entry from its re-call of the 5' RACE reads, without DNA. The sample features approximately 90,000 distinct CDR3 sequences, with 0.53% in its top ten. Material: naive CXCR3+ CD8+ T cells from blood. Noted subset: CD45RO-CCR7+CD27+CD95- naive CD8+ T cells expressing CXCR3 (TNR3+). This chain uses TRBV12-3 or TRBV12-4 with TRBJ2-1; the TCRdb call, TRBD2, lacks DNA for checking. The source is a human donor in good health. Some clones in this sample may be carry-over from other donors' samples. The CDR3 sequence: CASSSGWREGRYEQFF.